The 14 T cell receptor beta chains below were found in one sample sequenced in a study of graft-versus-host responses after intestinal transplantation. Their target antigens are unknown. Only in-frame clones appear in the TCRdb table, and some are missing; sequencing was by immunoSEQ multiplex PCR. The sample holds 130,000 to 150,000 clones, approximately 91% seen once. The sample was unstimulated CD4+ T cells sorted from spleen or lymph node cells, taken before intestinal transplant. These receptors were obtained from a human donor who received an intestinal transplant.

The chain links TRBV12-2 to TRBJ2-7; the D call TRBD1 from the table was never checked on the DNA. TRBV12-2 is annotated as a pseudogene. CDR3 length equals 17 residues. The CDR3 is CASRPQYQTETLDEQYF. For the CDR3, the DNA is TGTGCAAGTCGCCCCCAGTATCAGACAGAGACCCTGGACGAGCAGTACTTC.

CDR3 nucleotide sequence: TGTGCCAGCAGCTTGGGGTTACGGGGGAACACTGAAGCTTTCTTT. As protein: CASSLGLRGNTEAFF. This sequence joins TRBV5-6 and TRBJ1-1; no definite D call. Germline CDR1 and CDR2: SGHDT and YYEEEE. This CDR3 spans 15 amino acids. Trimming stripped 0 bases from V and 1 base from J, with 10 bases between.

This chain connects TRBV10-3 to TRBJ2-1; 7 bases match TRBD2. Trimming at V came to 4 bases and at J to 5 bases, leaving 11 bases not matched to a gene. The CDR3 extends over 16 amino acids. Germline lookup yields CDR1 ENHRY and CDR2 SYGVKD. As DNA, the CDR3 is TGTGCCATCAGTGGGCCTAGGAGCGGGGTTCACAATGAGCAGTTCTTC. Protein sequence: CAISGPRSGVHNEQFF.

With respect to this clone: An end of the junction does not agree with germline; a read error may underlie this. The same CDR3 can be traced to other DNA sequences in this sample. The gene calls are TRBV29-1 and TRBJ1-1; tentative D call: TRBD1 (5 bases). The CDR3 consists of 13 residues. Per germline, CDR1 SQVTM and CDR2 ANQGSEA. The CDR3 protein is CSVVSGMNTEAFF. CDR3 nucleotides: TGCAGCGTTGTCTCAGGGATGAACACTGAGGCTTTCTTT.

Remarks on this clone: A read error may produce the germline difference seen at one junction end. The J gene is TRBJ2-2, the V gene TRBV29-1; D unresolved. The germline V gene encodes CDR1 SQVTM and CDR2 ANQGSEA. This CDR3 has 13 residues. This CDR3 is CGVSKAPLGELFF. Written as DNA, the CDR3 is TGCGGCGTTAGCAAGGCACCTTTAGGGGAGCTGTTTTTT.

The chain recombines TRBV7-6 with TRBJ2-5, with D perhaps TRBD1 (5 bases). With 5 bases removed from V and 3 bases from J, the gap between germline ends came to 10 bases. From germline, CDR1 is SGHVS and CDR2 FNYEAQ. The length of the CDR3 is 13 residues. As DNA, the CDR3 is TGTGCCAGCAGCCATGCCAGGGAAGAGACCCAGTACTTC. Translation gives CASSHAREETQYF.

The rearrangement uses TRBV2 and TRBJ2-1; tentatively, D is TRBD1 (5 bases). The CDR3 is made up of 14 amino acids. Germline assignment: CDR1 SNHLY and CDR2 FYNNEI. V lost 7 bases, J lost 6 bases, and 16 bases lay in between. The DNA for the CDR3 is TGTGCCAGCAACGACCCCCTTAGGGGCAATGAGCAGTTCTTC. Protein sequence: CASNDPLRGNEQFF.

The V and J genes are TRBV28 and TRBJ1-2; D ambiguous. CDR1 and CDR2 from the germline V gene are MDHEN and SYDVKM. The length of the CDR3 is 13 residues. Trimming cost V 7 bases and J 4 bases, with 13 bases left between them. The CDR3 sequence: CASTPVDSYGYTF. The CDR3 DNA is TGTGCCAGCACCCCGGTCGACTCCTATGGCTACACCTTC.

This clone has only one observation. The chain uses TRBV28 and TRBJ2-7; D gene ambiguous. Trimming left V 1 base short and J 0 bases short, with 10 bases between. This CDR3 has 15 amino acids. The V gene's germline CDR1 is MDHEN and CDR2 SYDVKM. CDR3 sequence (DNA): TGTGCCAGCAGTTTATATGGGCGGAACTCCTACGAGCAGTACTTC. Its translation: CASSLYGRNSYEQYF.

This chain links TRBV9 with TRBJ2-3, with D unclear. Trimming shortened V by 4 bases and J by 0 bases, and 9 bases separated the two germline ends. The CDR3 has 14 amino acids. Germline CDR1 and CDR2: SGDLS and YYNGEE. The chain's CDR3 is CASSPRQSTDTQYF. The DNA for the CDR3 is TGTGCCAGCAGCCCTCGGCAAAGCACAGATACGCAGTATTTT.

As concerns this clone: Within the sample, other DNA sequences also encode this same CDR3. The V and J genes are TRBV7-3 and TRBJ2-1; D unclear. The CDR3 is made up of 13 amino acids. The V end was cut by 2 bases, the J end by 0 bases, with 2 bases between. The germline CDR1 and CDR2 sequences are SGHTA and FQGTGA. This chain's CDR3 is CASSLGSYNEQFF. As DNA, the CDR3 is TGTGCCAGCAGCTTAGGCTCCTACAATGAGCAGTTCTTC.

Remarks on this clone: One junction end disagrees with the germline gene, perhaps due to a read error. The rearrangement links TRBV7-9 to TRBJ2-3; TRBD2 aligns across 7 bases. Germline V lookup: CDR1 SEHNR, CDR2 FQNEAQ (reference sequence). The CDR3 spans 16 residues. CDR3 sequence reads: CTSSLAGNSGTDTQYF. CDR3 nucleotides: TGTACCAGCAGCTTAGCGGGCAATAGCGGCACAGATACGCAGTATTTT.

The chain employs TRBV5-1 and TRBJ2-3, with 8 bases aligning to TRBD1. The trim removed 2 bases at V and 3 bases at J, leaving 5 bases unmatched. The CDR3 extends over 15 amino acids. Per the germline V gene, CDR1 is SGHRS and CDR2 is YFSETQ. The CDR3 loop reads CASSLARDRTDTQYF. CDR3 nucleotides: TGCGCCAGCAGCTTAGCCCGGGACAGGACAGATACGCAGTATTTT.

This chain uses TRBV5-1 with TRBJ2-5; possible D gene TRBD1, 6 bases. CDR3 length: 14 amino acids. V was trimmed by 1 base and J by 4 bases, leaving 11 bases between them. Germline CDR1 is SGHRS and CDR2 is YFSETQ. CDR3 loop: CASSLTGFGETQYF. The CDR3 DNA follows: TGCGCCAGCAGCTTGACAGGGTTTGGAGAGACCCAGTACTTC.